The rows below give T cell receptor beta chains drawn from one sample of a study of blood T cell repertoires in COVID-19. Assay: immunoSEQ multiplex PCR; the TCRdb copy retains only in-frame clones and omits some. This table holds about 94,000 clones, about 86% found once. Sequenced input: peripheral blood. The receptors originated from a man in his sixties with acute or convalescent COVID-19. Each CDR3 is given with its conserved first and last residue. D genes are given only for firm matches. Expanded clones get a size class; other rows say once, few or many, or leave the size out.

J gene: TRBJ1-4
D gene: -
V gene: TRBV5-6
clone size: -
CDR3 DNA: TGTGCCAGCAGCTCGGACGGGGGGACACCTAATGAAAAACTGTTTTTT
CDR3 protein: CASSSDGGTPNEKLFF

J gene: TRBJ2-2
D gene: TRBD1
V gene: TRBV19
clone size: -
CDR3 DNA: TGTGCCAGTAAGGTCCAGGGGGTTACCGGGGAGCTGTTTTTT
CDR3 protein: CASKVQGVTGELFF

J gene: TRBJ1-1
D gene: -
V gene: TRBV7-3
clone size: -
CDR3 DNA: TGTGCCAGCAGCAGGGGGAAGGACACTGAAGCTTTCTTT
CDR3 protein: CASSRGKDTEAFF

J gene: TRBJ2-7
D gene: -
V gene: TRBV9
clone size: few
CDR3 DNA: TGTGCCAGCAGCTCCTCCCTGTCCGAGCAGTACTTC
CDR3 protein: CASSSSLSEQYF

J gene: TRBJ1-5
D gene: -
V gene: TRBV12-2
clone size: -
CDR3 DNA: TGTGCAAGTCGCTGGGGCTCGAACCATCAGCCCCAGCATTTT
CDR3 protein: CASRWGSNHQPQHF

J gene: TRBJ1-5
D gene: -
V gene: TRBV27
clone size: once
CDR3 DNA: TGTGCCAGCAGTTTGGGCTTCAATCAGCCCCAGCATTTT
CDR3 protein: CASSLGFNQPQHF

J gene: TRBJ2-3
D gene: TRBD1
V gene: TRBV5-4
clone size: -
CDR3 DNA: TGTGCCAGCAGCTGGGGGGACAGGGGTCGCACAGATACGCAGTATTTT
CDR3 protein: CASSWGDRGRTDTQYF

J gene: TRBJ1-1
D gene: -
V gene: TRBV2
clone size: -
CDR3 DNA: TGTGCCAGCCAGACAGGTCTAGAAGCTTTCTTT
CDR3 protein: CASQTGLEAFF

J gene: TRBJ1-1
D gene: TRBD1
V gene: TRBV2
clone size: -
CDR3 DNA: TGTGCCAGCAGTGAAGCTTTACAGGGGCTGACTGAAGCTTTCTTT
CDR3 protein: CASSEALQGLTEAFF

J gene: TRBJ1-1
D gene: -
V gene: TRBV19
clone size: -
CDR3 DNA: TGTGCCAGTAGTATGGGACTAAAGATCACTGAAGCTTTCTTT
CDR3 protein: CASSMGLKITEAFF

J gene: TRBJ1-5
D gene: TRBD1
V gene: TRBV2
clone size: -
CDR3 DNA: TGTGCCAGCAGTCGGACAGGGAAGGATCAGCCCCAGCATTTT
CDR3 protein: CASSRTGKDQPQHF

J gene: TRBJ2-2
D gene: TRBD1
V gene: TRBV18
clone size: -
CDR3 DNA: TGTGCCAGCTCACGGGACAGGGGAATAGACACCGGGGAGCTGTTTTTT
CDR3 protein: CASSRDRGIDTGELFF

J gene: TRBJ1-5
D gene: -
V gene: TRBV10-1
clone size: -
CDR3 DNA: TGCGCCAGCAGTAACCCCCCCACAGCCTATAGCAATCAGCCCCAGCATTTT
CDR3 protein: CASSNPPTAYSNQPQHF

J gene: TRBJ2-4
D gene: TRBD2
V gene: TRBV9
clone size: -
CDR3 DNA: TGTGCCAGCAGCCCGCGGGAGAAAAACATTCAGTACTTC
CDR3 protein: CASSPREKNIQYF

J gene: TRBJ1-6
D gene: -
V gene: TRBV19
clone size: -
CDR3 DNA: TGTGCCAGTAGTATAGTCCCGGGACTAAGTAATTCACCCCTCCACTTT
CDR3 protein: CASSIVPGLSNSPLHF

J gene: TRBJ1-2
D gene: TRBD1
V gene: TRBV7-3
clone size: -
CDR3 DNA: TGTGCCAGCAGCTTTTCGGGACAGGGGTATGGCGGCTACACCTTC
CDR3 protein: CASSFSGQGYGGYTF

J gene: TRBJ1-6
D gene: -
V gene: TRBV6-5
clone size: -
CDR3 DNA: TGTGCCAGCGGCGGAGGGAGGAATTCACCCCTCCACTTT
CDR3 protein: CASGGGRNSPLHF

J gene: TRBJ2-7
D gene: TRBD1
V gene: TRBV11-2
clone size: -
CDR3 DNA: TGTGCCAGCAGCTACCCGGGACAGGTAACGTTTTCCTACGAGCAGTACTTC
CDR3 protein: CASSYPGQVTFSYEQYF

J gene: TRBJ1-5
D gene: TRBD1
V gene: TRBV4-1
clone size: -
CDR3 DNA: TGCGCCAGCAGCCAAGGCCCTTCGACAGGGAAGCCCCAGCATTTT
CDR3 protein: CASSQGPSTGKPQHF

J gene: TRBJ2-4
D gene: -
V gene: TRBV19
clone size: once
CDR3 DNA: TGTGCCAGTAGTGTAGGGGGAGTGGCCAAAAACATTCAGTACTTC
CDR3 protein: CASSVGGVAKNIQYF

J gene: TRBJ1-2
D gene: -
V gene: TRBV6-2/TRBV6-3
clone size: -
CDR3 DNA: TGTGCCAGCAGTTACAGCGAGCGGCTCCGAGGGACCTTC
CDR3 protein: CASSYSERLRGTF

J gene: TRBJ1-1
D gene: -
V gene: TRBV10-3
clone size: -
CDR3 DNA: TGTGCCATCAGTGAGTCGCAGGGGATTGGGGCTGAAGCTTTCTTT
CDR3 protein: CAISESQGIGAEAFF

J gene: TRBJ2-6
D gene: -
V gene: TRBV2
clone size: once
CDR3 DNA: TGTGCCAGCAGCAAACAGGGCTTCGGGGCCAACGTCCTGACTTTC
CDR3 protein: CASSKQGFGANVLTF

J gene: TRBJ1-3
D gene: -
V gene: TRBV23-1
clone size: -
CDR3 DNA: TGCGCCAGCAGCCCTTGGGGAGGGGGGCTGACTGGAAACACCATATATTTT
CDR3 protein: CASSPWGGGLTGNTIYF

J gene: TRBJ1-1
D gene: TRBD1
V gene: TRBV5-1
clone size: -
CDR3 DNA: TGCGCCAGCAGCGCCCCCCCGGGACAGGGGACGAACACTGAAGCTTTCTTT
CDR3 protein: CASSAPPGQGTNTEAFF

J gene: TRBJ1-1
D gene: -
V gene: TRBV7-3
clone size: -
CDR3 DNA: TGTGCCAGCAGCTCGACAGATTTGAACACTGAAGCTTTCTTT
CDR3 protein: CASSSTDLNTEAFF

J gene: TRBJ2-5
D gene: -
V gene: TRBV7-8
clone size: -
CDR3 DNA: TGTGCCAGCAGCTTAGTAGGAGGGACAGTCCAAGAGACCCAGTACTTC
CDR3 protein: CASSLVGGTVQETQYF

J gene: TRBJ1-1
D gene: TRBD1
V gene: TRBV27
clone size: few
CDR3 DNA: TGTGCCAGCAGTTTATCGGAGGGGGCGGACACTGAAGCTTTCTTT
CDR3 protein: CASSLSEGADTEAFF

J gene: TRBJ2-7
D gene: TRBD2
V gene: TRBV12-3/TRBV12-4
clone size: -
CDR3 DNA: TGTGCCAGCAGTTTCGCGGGAGGCGAGCAGTACTTC
CDR3 protein: CASSFAGGEQYF

J gene: TRBJ1-4
D gene: -
V gene: TRBV15
clone size: -
CDR3 DNA: TGTGCCACCAGCAGAGATATAACAGGAAATGAAAAACTGTTTTTT
CDR3 protein: CATSRDITGNEKLFF

J gene: TRBJ1-1
D gene: -
V gene: TRBV14
clone size: -
CDR3 DNA: TGTGCCAGCAGCCAAATTGAGTACACTGAAGCTTTCTTT
CDR3 protein: CASSQIEYTEAFF

J gene: TRBJ2-7
D gene: TRBD1
V gene: TRBV14
clone size: many
CDR3 DNA: TGTGCCAGCAGCCGGCCCCCAGGGGGTCCCTACGAGCAGTACTTC
CDR3 protein: CASSRPPGGPYEQYF

J gene: TRBJ2-1
D gene: TRBD1
V gene: TRBV6-1
clone size: -
CDR3 DNA: TGTGCCAGCAGAGAAACCGGGACAGGGGGTCGCGATGAGCAGTTCTTC
CDR3 protein: CASRETGTGGRDEQFF

J gene: TRBJ2-1
D gene: TRBD2
V gene: TRBV29-1
clone size: few
CDR3 DNA: TGCAGCGTTGAAGATAGCGAGCGGGGGACCAACGGGCAGTTCTTC
CDR3 protein: CSVEDSERGTNGQFF

J gene: TRBJ2-1
D gene: TRBD1
V gene: TRBV19
clone size: -
CDR3 DNA: TGTGCCAGTAGCTCAAGACAGGGGGCAGGGAATGAGCAGTTCTTC
CDR3 protein: CASSSRQGAGNEQFF

J gene: TRBJ1-3
D gene: -
V gene: TRBV7-2
clone size: -
CDR3 DNA: TGTGCCAGCAGCTTCCAAGGGGAACGCGGAAACACCATATATTTT
CDR3 protein: CASSFQGERGNTIYF

J gene: TRBJ1-1
D gene: -
V gene: TRBV30
clone size: few
CDR3 DNA: TGTGCCTGGAGTTATAACACTGAAGCTTTCTTT
CDR3 protein: CAWSYNTEAFF

J gene: TRBJ2-7
D gene: TRBD1
V gene: TRBV29-1
clone size: -
CDR3 DNA: TGCAGCGTTGAAGTCCGGGACAGAGCCTACGAGCAGTACTTC
CDR3 protein: CSVEVRDRAYEQYF

J gene: TRBJ1-1
D gene: -
V gene: TRBV7-2
clone size: -
CDR3 DNA: TGTGCCAGCAGATTATATGACGGGCTGGGGGGGAACACTGAAGCTTTCTTT
CDR3 protein: CASRLYDGLGGNTEAFF

J gene: TRBJ2-2
D gene: -
V gene: TRBV5-1
clone size: once
CDR3 DNA: TGCGCCAGCAGCCCCGAGGGTGGCAACACCGGGGAGCTGTTTTTT
CDR3 protein: CASSPEGGNTGELFF

J gene: TRBJ2-7
D gene: -
V gene: TRBV5-5
clone size: once
CDR3 DNA: TGTGCCAGCATCTTCGACACAGGTCTCGGGGAGCAGTACTTC
CDR3 protein: CASIFDTGLGEQYF

J gene: TRBJ1-1
D gene: -
V gene: TRBV5-1
clone size: -
CDR3 DNA: TGCGCCAGCAGCTCGCCTAAACAGGGGAACACTGAAGCTTTCTTT
CDR3 protein: CASSSPKQGNTEAFF

J gene: TRBJ2-3
D gene: TRBD2
V gene: TRBV9
clone size: -
CDR3 DNA: TGTGCCAGCAGCCTTCGGGAGGGGACGAGCACAGATACGCAGTATTTT
CDR3 protein: CASSLREGTSTDTQYF

J gene: TRBJ1-1
D gene: -
V gene: TRBV18
clone size: -
CDR3 DNA: TGTGCCAGCTCACCTAAGACAGTAAACACTGAAGCTTTCTTT
CDR3 protein: CASSPKTVNTEAFF

J gene: TRBJ2-2
D gene: -
V gene: TRBV7-3
clone size: once
CDR3 DNA: TGTGCCAGCACCCGACGGGGCGGGGAGCTGTTTTTT
CDR3 protein: CASTRRGGELFF

J gene: TRBJ1-5
D gene: -
V gene: TRBV19
clone size: -
CDR3 DNA: TGTGCCAGTAGTTCGCAGACTTATAGCAATCAGCCCCAGCATTTT
CDR3 protein: CASSSQTYSNQPQHF

J gene: TRBJ1-1
D gene: -
V gene: TRBV7-2
clone size: -
CDR3 DNA: TGTGCCAGCAGCTTTGGGCCAGGGGAGACTGAAGCTTTCTTT
CDR3 protein: CASSFGPGETEAFF

J gene: TRBJ2-3
D gene: TRBD2
V gene: TRBV11-3
clone size: -
CDR3 DNA: TGTGCCAGCAGCTTGGGAACAAGCGGGGCTAGCACAGATACGCAGTATTTT
CDR3 protein: CASSLGTSGASTDTQYF

J gene: TRBJ2-4
D gene: TRBD1
V gene: TRBV2
clone size: -
CDR3 DNA: TGTGCCAGCATTGACAGGGGAATAAACATTCAGTACTTC
CDR3 protein: CASIDRGINIQYF

J gene: TRBJ1-1
D gene: TRBD1
V gene: TRBV6-5
clone size: -
CDR3 DNA: TGTGCCAGCAGGACAGGGTACACTGAAGCTTTCTTT
CDR3 protein: CASRTGYTEAFF

J gene: TRBJ1-1
D gene: -
V gene: TRBV19
clone size: -
CDR3 DNA: TGTGCCAGTAGTGCCACGGGGAACACTGAAGCTTTCTTT
CDR3 protein: CASSATGNTEAFF

J gene: TRBJ1-1
D gene: -
V gene: TRBV12-5
clone size: -
CDR3 DNA: TGTGCTAGTGGTTATACCGGGGGGAACACTGAAGCTTTCTTT
CDR3 protein: CASGYTGGNTEAFF

J gene: TRBJ2-4
D gene: -
V gene: TRBV5-4
clone size: -
CDR3 DNA: TGTGCCAGCAGCTCCCCTCCCGGGGACATTCAGTACTTC
CDR3 protein: CASSSPPGDIQYF

J gene: TRBJ1-2
D gene: TRBD1
V gene: TRBV2
clone size: few
CDR3 DNA: TGTGCCAGCAGCCCGACAGGGCTAAAGGGCTACACCTTC
CDR3 protein: CASSPTGLKGYTF

J gene: TRBJ2-1
D gene: -
V gene: TRBV6-5
clone size: -
CDR3 DNA: TGTGCCAGCAGCAGGGCGGATTACAATGAGCAGTTCTTC
CDR3 protein: CASSRADYNEQFF

J gene: TRBJ1-2
D gene: -
V gene: TRBV11-2
clone size: -
CDR3 DNA: TGTGCCAGCAGCTTAGAGGCAGGGTATGGCTACACCTTC
CDR3 protein: CASSLEAGYGYTF